Reported below is one T cell receptor (beta chain). What it binds is not known. The CDR3 runs 16 residues. Per germline, CDR1 MDHEN and CDR2 SYDVKM. V dropped 8 bases and J dropped 4 bases, with 21 bases sitting between them. Only in-frame clones appear in the TCRdb table, and some are missing; sequencing was by immunoSEQ multiplex PCR. The sample consists of approximately 100,000 clones, roughly 86% of them appearing once. The data derive from a study of graft-versus-host responses after intestinal transplantation. In the study overall: All of the recipients had induction that used anti-thymocyte globulin, then tacrolimus and steroids for about 3 years. Study-wide points: The study associated peak circulating GvH clone levels with early post-transplant HvG declines. Within the allografts of patients who had graft-donor T cell macrochimerism, graft-versus-host to host-versus-graft clonal ratios were high. Recipient bone marrow held GvH clones, some seen earlier in ileum or blood.

The V and J genes are TRBV28 and TRBJ1-5, with a weak D call TRBD1 (6 bases). Sequencing was performed on PBMCs, taken 255 days after intestinal transplant. This sequence originates from a human patient who received an intestinal transplant, so some T cells may come from the graft donor. CDR3 sequence (DNA): TGTGCCAGCTTTCCGCTGGGGGCAGGGGAAAATCAGCCCCAGCATTTT. Protein sequence: CASFPLGAGENQPQHF.